What follows describes a single T cell receptor (beta chain). Its specificity is unknown. The sample is drawn from a study of response to subunit inactivated influenza vaccine. Germline-derived CDR1 and CDR2 are DFQATT and SNEGSKA (reference sequence). The V and J ends lost 3 bases and 4 bases, in that order; junction bases with no gene match: 11. CDR3 length: 17 residues. MiXCR, run by TCRdb on the RT-PCR reads, gives a single entry per CDR3 protein. This table has a few hundred thousand distinct CDR3 sequences, roughly 7.9% appearing once. General observations from the study: Authors proposed each seasonal influenza vaccination draws in few new T cells.

The material was PBMCs from blood, obtained less than 30 months after vaccination. V and J are TRBV20-1 and TRBJ2-3; 12 bases are a match to TRBD2. This sequence originates from a man between 45 and 75 years old who received an inactivated influenza vaccine. CDR3 nucleotide sequence: TGCAGTGCTAGGGGATATCGACTAGCGGGGGATGCAGATACGCAGTATTTT. Residues: CSARGYRLAGDADTQYF.